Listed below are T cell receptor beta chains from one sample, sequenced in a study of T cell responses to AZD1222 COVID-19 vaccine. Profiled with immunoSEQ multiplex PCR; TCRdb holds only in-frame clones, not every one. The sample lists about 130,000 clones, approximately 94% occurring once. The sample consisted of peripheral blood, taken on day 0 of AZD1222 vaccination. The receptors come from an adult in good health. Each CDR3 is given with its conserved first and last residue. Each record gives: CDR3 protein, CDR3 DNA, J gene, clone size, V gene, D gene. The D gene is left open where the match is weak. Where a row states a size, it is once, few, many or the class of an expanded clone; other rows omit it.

CASSPGGTEAFF	TGTGCCAGCAGCCCCGGCGGGACTGAAGCTTTCTTT	TRBJ1-1	.	TRBV11-2	.
CASSHDRGVGYGYTF	TGCGCCAGCAGCCATGACAGGGGAGTCGGATATGGCTACACCTTC	TRBJ1-2	.	TRBV4-1	TRBD1
CASRWSSYNSPLHF	TGTGCCAGCAGGTGGAGCTCCTATAATTCACCCCTCCACTTT	TRBJ1-6	.	TRBV6-5	.
CASSPQAGVYGYTF	TGTGCCAGCTCACCACAAGCGGGTGTTTATGGCTACACCTTC	TRBJ1-2	.	TRBV18	.
CASSSDDSPLHF	TGTGCCAGCAGCTCTGACGATTCACCCCTCCACTTT	TRBJ1-6	once	TRBV11-2	.
CATSTDNRRTGELFF	TGTGCCACCAGCACCGACAACCGCAGGACCGGGGAGCTGTTTTTT	TRBJ2-2	.	TRBV15	.
CASTQTGSSYEQYF	TGTGCCAGTACCCAGACAGGGAGCTCCTACGAGCAGTACTTC	TRBJ2-7	.	TRBV19	TRBD1
CASSRQETQYF	TGTGCCAGCAGCCGCCAAGAGACCCAGTACTTC	TRBJ2-5	.	TRBV5-6	.
CASSLDSERSSYNEQFF	TGTGCCAGCAGCTTAGACTCGGAGCGGAGCTCCTACAATGAGCAGTTCTTC	TRBJ2-1	.	TRBV13	.
CASSAAEGAGVYEQYF	TGTGCCAGCAGCGCCGCTGAGGGGGCGGGGGTCTACGAGCAGTACTTC	TRBJ2-7	.	TRBV9	.
CASSVGTGESYEQYF	TGTGCCAGCAGCGTCGGGACAGGGGAATCTTACGAGCAGTACTTC	TRBJ2-7	.	TRBV9	TRBD1
CAIRSASGNEQFF	TGTGCCATCAGGAGCGCTAGCGGCAATGAGCAGTTCTTC	TRBJ2-1	once	TRBV10-3	TRBD2
CASRLGLAGRVDTGELFF	TGTGCCAGCAGACTTGGACTAGCGGGAAGGGTCGACACCGGGGAGCTGTTTTTT	TRBJ2-2	.	TRBV2	TRBD2
CASSLEGAEQFF	TGTGCCAGCAGCTTGGAGGGGGCTGAGCAGTTCTTC	TRBJ2-1	.	TRBV5-4	TRBD1
CASSDSGRATEAFF	TGCGCCAGCAGTGATTCAGGTCGCGCAACTGAAGCTTTCTTT	TRBJ1-1	.	TRBV10-1	.
CASSPQVVGGPNEQFF	TGTGCCAGCTCACCACAGGTCGTGGGAGGGCCTAATGAGCAGTTCTTC	TRBJ2-1	once	TRBV18	TRBD2
CASRLGTSGSYEQYF	TGTGCCAGTAGATTAGGGACTAGCGGGAGCTACGAGCAGTACTTC	TRBJ2-7	.	TRBV19	TRBD2
CASSLGLAGYNEQFF	TGTGCCAGCAGTTTAGGGCTAGCGGGGTACAATGAGCAGTTCTTC	TRBJ2-1	.	TRBV27	TRBD2
CASSGSSSGNTIYF	TGTGCCAGCAGCGGCAGCAGCTCTGGAAACACCATATATTTT	TRBJ1-3	.	TRBV7-6	.